These T cell receptor beta chains were read from a single sample in a study of blood T cell repertoires in COVID-19. Only in-frame clones appear in the TCRdb table, and some are missing; sequencing was by immunoSEQ multiplex PCR. The table has over 150,000 clones, 84% seen once. The specimen sequenced was peripheral blood. These receptors were taken from a man between 18 and 29 years old with active or convalescent COVID-19. Both conserved end residues are part of each CDR3. The D gene is left open where the match is weak. Some rows have no size entry. The others give once, few or many, or a class for an expanded clone.

J gene,clone size,V gene,D gene,CDR3 length,CDR3 DNA,CDR3 protein
TRBJ2-1,NA,TRBV5-6,TRBD2,17,TGTGCCAGCAGCTTGTTTCACTCGGGAGGGCCAGGGTATGAGCAGTTCTTC,CASSLFHSGGPGYEQFF
TRBJ2-7,NA,TRBV12-3/TRBV12-4,TRBD1,12,TGTGCCAGCAGACAGGGGGCCTACGAGCAGTACTTC,CASRQGAYEQYF
TRBJ2-7,NA,TRBV6-2/TRBV6-3,NA,12,TGTGCCAGCAGTCGGGGGTTCTACGAGCAGTACTTC,CASSRGFYEQYF
TRBJ1-2,few,TRBV7-2,TRBD1,14,TGTGCCAGCAGCTACCAGGGGGATCGGTATGGCTACACCTTC,CASSYQGDRYGYTF
TRBJ2-3,NA,TRBV28,NA,13,TGTGCCAGCAGTTTATTAACAGCTACCGGGCAGTATTTT,CASSLLTATGQYF
TRBJ1-1,NA,TRBV10-3,TRBD1,13,TGTGCCAGCAGTGGACAGGGAACGACTGAAGCTTTCTTT,CASSGQGTTEAFF
TRBJ1-5,NA,TRBV12-3/TRBV12-4,NA,13,TGTGCCAGCAGTTTCGGGGTTCTAGGGCCCCAGCATTTT,CASSFGVLGPQHF
TRBJ2-5,NA,TRBV12-5,TRBD2,15,TGTGCTAGTGGGTTTAGCGGGGGGGCTTTAGAGACCCAGTACTTC,CASGFSGGALETQYF
TRBJ1-5,NA,TRBV28,NA,14,TGTGCCAGCAGTTTTCTGGCCAACAATCAGCCCCAGCATTTT,CASSFLANNQPQHF
TRBJ2-5,NA,TRBV12-5,NA,14,TGTGCTAGTGAAACTACAGGGAGAGAAGAGACCCAGTACTTC,CASETTGREETQYF
TRBJ1-6,NA,TRBV19,NA,14,TGTGCCAGTAGTATTAACCAGGGTGGGTCACCCCTCCACTTT,CASSINQGGSPLHF
TRBJ1-1,NA,TRBV6-6,NA,13,TGTGCCAGCAGTTTTTCACGAGGCACTGAAGCTTTCTTT,CASSFSRGTEAFF
TRBJ2-1,NA,TRBV7-3,TRBD2,15,TGTGCCAGCAGTCCATTAGCGGGAGGGCCCCTCGAGCAGTTCTTC,CASSPLAGGPLEQFF
TRBJ1-6,NA,TRBV2,NA,13,TGTGCCAGCAGTGGCGACAGCAATTCACCCCTCCACTTT,CASSGDSNSPLHF
TRBJ2-5,NA,TRBV5-6,TRBD2,15,TGTGCCAGCAGCTTGATTACGGGGGGACAAGAGACCCAGTACTTC,CASSLITGGQETQYF
TRBJ2-1,NA,TRBV30,NA,15,TGTGCCTGGAGTGTAGGTAGCGCCTCCTACAATGAGCAGTTCTTC,CAWSVGSASYNEQFF
TRBJ1-3,NA,TRBV28,NA,15,TGTGCCAGCACCCCTCGCGCAATCTCTGGAAACACCATATATTTT,CASTPRAISGNTIYF
TRBJ1-6,NA,TRBV21-1,NA,16,TGTGCCAGCAGCCAATCCCGACAGGTGGATAATTCACCCCTCCACTTT,CASSQSRQVDNSPLHF
TRBJ2-1,NA,TRBV29-1,NA,12,TGCAGCGTTGATCGAGGAACGGATGAGCAGTTCTTC,CSVDRGTDEQFF
TRBJ2-5,NA,TRBV5-1,NA,14,TGCGCCAGCAGCTTGGAGGGGCCCCAAGAGACCCAGTACTTC,CASSLEGPQETQYF
TRBJ1-1,NA,TRBV27,NA,16,TGTGCCAGCAGTTTAATTGGTTTTGGAGAGTCCACTGAAGCTTTCTTT,CASSLIGFGESTEAFF
TRBJ1-1,NA,TRBV24-1,NA,15,TGTGCCACCAGTGATCCTTACAGGGAAAACACTGAAGCTTTCTTT,CATSDPYRENTEAFF
TRBJ1-5,NA,TRBV19,TRBD1,13,TGTGCCAGTAGCTGGACAGGGTCTCAGCCCCAGCATTTT,CASSWTGSQPQHF
TRBJ2-1,once,TRBV15,TRBD2,15,TGTGCCACCAGCAGAGATGCTAGCGGGGGTCGGGAGCAGTTCTTC,CATSRDASGGREQFF
TRBJ2-7,NA,TRBV5-6,TRBD2,13,TGTGCCAGCAGCTTGGCCCCGGGAGGCGAGCAGTACTTC,CASSLAPGGEQYF
TRBJ1-5,few,TRBV25-1,NA,16,TGTGCCAGCAGTGAATCCGGGGGGATCGGGAATCAGCCCCAGCATTTT,CASSESGGIGNQPQHF
TRBJ1-3,NA,TRBV11-2,NA,16,TGTGCCAGCAGCTTAAGGCGGGCCAGCTCTGGAAACACCATATATTTT,CASSLRRASSGNTIYF
TRBJ1-2,NA,TRBV7-2,NA,14,TGTGCCAGCAGCTACAGTAGAAATAACTATGGCTACACCTTC,CASSYSRNNYGYTF
TRBJ2-2,NA,TRBV5-4,TRBD2,15,TGTGCCAGCAGCTCTCGGGGGGGGTTCACCGGGGAGCTGTTTTTT,CASSSRGGFTGELFF
TRBJ2-5,NA,TRBV3-1/TRBV3-2,TRBD1,15,TGTGCCAGCAGCCAAGTGGGGACAGACCAAGAGACCCAGTACTTC,CASSQVGTDQETQYF
TRBJ2-7,once,TRBV15,TRBD2,15,TGTGCCACCAGCAGAGAGACTAGCGGGAGCTACGAGCAGTACTTC,CATSRETSGSYEQYF
TRBJ1-2,once,TRBV2,NA,13,TGTGCCAGCAGTGTAGGGAGTAACTATGGCTACACCTTC,CASSVGSNYGYTF
TRBJ1-1,NA,TRBV28,NA,12,TGTGCCAGCAGCCTATCTGCTCCTGAAGCTTTCTTT,CASSLSAPEAFF
TRBJ2-7,NA,TRBV19,NA,14,TGTGCCAGTAGTTCCACAGGGTTTTCAAACGAGCAGTACTTC,CASSSTGFSNEQYF
TRBJ1-3,NA,TRBV28,NA,15,TGTGCCAGCAGCTATCTATCTGGCTCTGGAAACACCATATATTTT,CASSYLSGSGNTIYF
TRBJ1-4,NA,TRBV4-1,NA,14,TGCGCCAGCAGCCCAAGATCAGACTTTGAAAAACTGTTTTTT,CASSPRSDFEKLFF
TRBJ2-2,NA,TRBV7-9,NA,16,TGTGCCAGCAGCTTAGCCCGACACCCGAACACCGGGGAGCTGTTTTTT,CASSLARHPNTGELFF
TRBJ1-1,NA,TRBV19,TRBD1,14,TGTGCCAGTAGTATTCGGACAGGGCCGACTGAAGCTTTCTTT,CASSIRTGPTEAFF
TRBJ1-1,NA,TRBV2,TRBD1,15,TGTGCCAGCAGAGGAATAGGGACAGGGTCCACTGAAGCTTTCTTT,CASRGIGTGSTEAFF
TRBJ1-2,NA,TRBV7-9,TRBD1,14,TGTGCCAGCAGCCCGAGACAGGGTTTGTTGGGCTACACCTTC,CASSPRQGLLGYTF
TRBJ1-4,NA,TRBV12-2,NA,19,TGTGCAAGTCGCTCTGGGACAGGGGGCGTGATTAAGACTAATGAAAAACTGTTTTTT,CASRSGTGGVIKTNEKLFF
TRBJ2-3,NA,TRBV10-3,TRBD1,16,TGTGCCATCAACGGACAGGGGACTCAGAGCACAGATACGCAGTATTTT,CAINGQGTQSTDTQYF
TRBJ2-3,once,TRBV5-1,NA,14,TGCGCCAGCAGCTTGCCGGGGGGCACAGATACGCAGTATTTT,CASSLPGGTDTQYF
TRBJ2-3,NA,TRBV5-1,NA,13,TGCGCCAGCAGCCTAGGCAGGGGAGATACGCAGTATTTT,CASSLGRGDTQYF
TRBJ1-2,NA,TRBV9,TRBD1,15,TGTGCCAGCAGCGCTAACAGGGGTCTGGGCTATGGCTACACCTTC,CASSANRGLGYGYTF
TRBJ2-7,NA,TRBV3-1/TRBV3-2,TRBD1,17,TGTGCCAGCAGCGAACAGGGGGCAGATCCCCCTCCGGACGAGCAGTACTTC,CASSEQGADPPPDEQYF
TRBJ1-5,NA,TRBV4-3,NA,17,TGCGCCAGCAGCCAAGATGAATATGTAGCAGGGCTTCAGCCCCAGCATTTT,CASSQDEYVAGLQPQHF
TRBJ1-2,NA,TRBV6-5,NA,13,TGTGCCAGCAGTTACCAGGGGAACTATGGCTACACCTTC,CASSYQGNYGYTF
TRBJ2-3,few,TRBV19,TRBD1,16,TGTGCCAGTAGCTCTGCCGCGACAGGGGGCAGAGGTACGCAGTATTTT,CASSSAATGGRGTQYF
TRBJ2-1,NA,TRBV21-1,NA,18,TGTGCCAGCAGCAAAGTCCCCGGACTAGCGGGAGGGACAGATGAGCAGTTCTTC,CASSKVPGLAGGTDEQFF
TRBJ2-2,NA,TRBV15,TRBD1,17,TGTGCCACCAGCTCACGGCGAGGGACAGGGCTTTCCGGGGAGCTGTTTTTT,CATSSRRGTGLSGELFF
TRBJ2-3,few,TRBV6-5,NA,13,TGTGCCAGCCGAACGGGGGGCACAGATACGCAGTATTTT,CASRTGGTDTQYF
TRBJ2-7,NA,TRBV12-2,NA,12,TGTGCAAGTCGCTCGGGGACCTACGAGCAGTACTTC,CASRSGTYEQYF
TRBJ2-7,NA,TRBV7-9,NA,14,TGTGCCAGCAGCCCCGGGGGACTCGGGGGCGAGCAGTACTTC,CASSPGGLGGEQYF
TRBJ2-7,NA,TRBV29-1,TRBD1,12,TGCAGCGTTGTACAGGGGACCTACGAGCAGTACTTC,CSVVQGTYEQYF
TRBJ2-1,NA,TRBV25-1,NA,16,TGTGCCAGCAGTGTACTTGGTTTGAGCTCCTACAATGAGCAGTTCTTC,CASSVLGLSSYNEQFF
TRBJ1-4,NA,TRBV7-2,NA,15,TGTGCCAGCAGCTTAGATTTCGCCAGGATGGAAAAACTGTTTTTT,CASSLDFARMEKLFF
TRBJ1-6,NA,TRBV28,TRBD1,17,TGTGCCAGCAAAACGGACGGTCCGGGACAGTTTATTTCACCCCTCCACTTT,CASKTDGPGQFISPLHF